Sequencing of this TCR beta chain was carried out in a study of blood T cells in healthy people across ages. The second PCR ran roughly 6 to 11 cycles with a sample-barcoded 5' primer and J-beta primers. MiXCR was run by TCRdb on the 5' RACE reads, yielding one entry per CDR3 protein. The sample records under 2,000,000 distinct CDR3 sequences, around 50% being singletons. Study-level findings and limits: Expanded clonotype changes were possibly confounded by unknown donor CMV status.

This clonotype came up a few times. Its antigen is unidentified. V was pared by 1 base and J by 0 bases, with 13 bases between. Germline lookup yields CDR1 SGHRS and CDR2 YFSETQ. The CDR3 has 16 residues. Sequencing was performed on blood. V usage is TRBV5-1 and J usage is TRBJ2-5; tentatively, D is TRBD1 (6 bases). This sequence was found in a woman in her 40s in good health. CDR3 nucleotides: TGCGCCAGCAGCTTGAGGCCAGGGGAGTACCAAGAGACCCAGTACTTC. Its translation is CASSLRPGEYQETQYF.